Shown below are 25 T cell receptor beta chains from a single sample sequenced in a study of vaccination and CD4 T cells after COVID-19. The antigens for these receptors are not known. An Oncomine TCR Beta short-read assay was used to sequence the DNA from cultured CD4+ T cells. Each CDR3 protein gets one entry after TCRdb re-called the PCR reads with MiXCR. The sample carries around 18,000 distinct CDR3 sequences, about 51% recorded once. This sample's time point: late sampling 161 to 241 days after vaccination in a few convalescent patients. Treatment noted: approximately 10-day PBMC culture with coronavirus spike peptide pools or control peptides (ViraFEST assay). The sequencing used CD4+ T cells from blood, cultured in vitro, collected about 7 months after SARS-CoV-2 vaccination. These TCRs come from a human donor who had recovered from COVID-19.

The rearrangement links TRBV7-9 to TRBJ2-5, with D possibly TRBD2 on 5 matching bases. Germline loops: CDR1 SEHNR, CDR2 FQNEAQ (reference sequence). The CDR3 totals 14 residues. The V end lost 6 bases, the J end lost 5 bases, and 16 bases lay between the germline ends. CDR3 DNA sequence: TGTGCCAGCAGTTTTTCTTCGGGGTCGGAGACCCAGTACTTC. Protein: CASSFSSGSETQYF.

The chain recombines TRBV7-2 with TRBJ1-5; 11 bases are a match to TRBD1. In germline, CDR1 is SGHTA, CDR2 FQGNSA. V shed 5 bases, J shed 6 bases, and the junction held 6 bases outside the gene matches. The CDR3 runs 15 residues. The CDR3 sequence is CASSARTGGFQPQHF. DNA of the CDR3: TGTGCCAGCAGCGCCCGGACAGGGGGCTTTCAGCCCCAGCATTTT.

In DNA form, the CDR3 reads TGTGCCACCAGCAGAGAGTTCACAGATACGCAGTATTTT. This translates into CATSREFTDTQYF. The J gene is TRBJ2-3, the V gene TRBV15, with D unclear. The germline V and J ends were trimmed by 0 bases and 2 bases, with 3 bases remaining between them. Germline assignment: CDR1 LNHNV and CDR2 YYDKDF (reference sequence). The CDR3 totals 13 residues.

The chain uses TRBV25-1 and TRBJ2-5, with 10 bases that match TRBD2. This CDR3 is built from 15 residues. In germline, CDR1 is MGHDK, CDR2 SYGVNS. J gave up 2 bases and V 3 bases, and 3 bases lay outside the gene matches. The CDR3 DNA sequence: TGTGCCAGCAGTGACTTTAGCGGGGGGCAAGAGACCCAGTACTTC. Translation: CASSDFSGGQETQYF.

The chain links TRBV12-3 or TRBV12-4 to TRBJ2-3; D is ambiguous. V was trimmed by 5 bases and J by 1 base, leaving 10 bases between them. The CDR3 has 14 amino acids. CDR3 nucleotide sequence: TGTGCCAGCAGTGCCAATTCACGCACAGATACGCAGTATTTT. Its protein is CASSANSRTDTQYF.

This rearrangement joins TRBV11-1 to TRBJ2-7; possibly TRBD1 for D (6 bases). Looked up from germline, CDR1 is SGHAT and CDR2 is FQDESV (reference sequence). This CDR3 region has 15 residues. V lost 5 bases and J 3 bases, leaving 17 bases between the germline ends. The DNA of the CDR3 is TGTGCCAGCAGCGTCGGGTGGGGACACAACTACGAGCAGTACTTC. Encoded protein: CASSVGWGHNYEQYF.

The chain uses TRBV11-3 and TRBJ2-1; D ambiguous. The V end was cut by 4 bases, the J end by 2 bases, with 6 bases between. This CDR3 contains 13 residues. Germline V gene data show CDR1 as SGHNT and CDR2 as YENEEA. The CDR3 region has the DNA TGTGCCAGCAGCTCACTCACCTACAATGAGCAGTTCTTC. Protein sequence: CASSSLTYNEQFF.

The chain has TRBV7-6 and TRBJ1-3, with D unresolved. CDR1 and CDR2 (germline): SGHVS, FNYEAQ. The V and J ends lost 3 bases and 0 bases respectively, with 6 bases between them. The CDR3 has 14 amino acids. The CDR3 DNA reads TGTGCCAGCAGCTTGGCGATCTCTGGAAACACCATATATTTT. The encoded protein is CASSLAISGNTIYF.

This rearrangement joins TRBV6-1 to TRBJ1-1, with 7 bases aligning to TRBD1. The ends lost 5 bases at V and 2 bases at J; junction bases unmatched: 5. Germline loops: CDR1 MNHNS, CDR2 SASEGT. The CDR3 loop spans 14 amino acids. DNA of the CDR3: TGTGCCAGCAGTCAAGACAGGGCTAACACTGAAGCTTTCTTT. It encodes CASSQDRANTEAFF.

J is TRBJ1-5 and V is TRBV19, with 8 bases matching TRBD1. The J segment lost 7 bases and the V segment lost 4 bases, leaving 6 bases of the junction unmatched. From germline, CDR1 is LNHDA and CDR2 SQIVND (reference sequence). This CDR3 is built from 14 residues. The CDR3 loop is CASSTQGAGQPQHF. In DNA, the CDR3 is TGTGCCAGTAGTACTCAGGGGGCCGGACAGCCCCAGCATTTT. The whole variable domain, remainder taken from reference TRBV19 and TRBJ1-5, is DGGITQSPKYLFRKEGQNVTLSCEQNLNHDAMYWYRQDPGQGLRLIYYSQIVNDFQKGDIAEGYSVSREKKESFPLTVTSAQKNPTAFYLCASSTQGAGQPQHFGDGTRLSIL.

This clonotype showed up just a few times. V and J are TRBV20-1 and TRBJ2-7; 7 bases are a match to TRBD1. The CDR3 contains 14 residues. The V gene's germline CDR1 is DFQATT and CDR2 SNEGSKA (reference sequence). The V and J ends lost 5 bases and 0 bases, in that order; junction bases with no gene match: 7. The chain's CDR3 is CSAQLRGYSYEQYF. In nucleotides, the CDR3 is TGCAGTGCTCAGCTCAGGGGGTACTCCTACGAGCAGTACTTC.

V and J are TRBV7-3 and TRBJ2-5; 10 nucleotides align to TRBD1. Germline V gene data show CDR1 as SGHTA and CDR2 as FQGTGA. V shed 3 bases, J shed 4 bases, and the junction held 5 bases outside the gene matches. This CDR3 comprises 15 residues. CDR3 region: CASSLDRGDRETQYF. CDR3 DNA sequence: TGTGCCAGCAGCTTGGACAGGGGGGATCGAGAGACCCAGTACTTC.

The chain carries TRBV6-1 and TRBJ2-3; no reliable D call. The germline V gene has CDR1 MNHNS and CDR2 SASEGT. The CDR3 has 13 residues. V was shortened by 7 bases and J by 2 bases, with 10 bases between the two germline ends. CDR3: CASIPANTDTQYF. Here the CDR3 DNA reads TGTGCCAGCATTCCAGCCAACACAGATACGCAGTATTTT.

CDR3 in amino acids: CASSQHPTTILNTEAFF. The CDR3 coding sequence is TGCGCCAGCAGCCAACATCCGACAACTATCTTGAACACTGAAGCTTTCTTT. The rearrangement joins TRBV4-1 to TRBJ1-1; D remains unclear. Trimming removed 2 bases from V and 0 bases from J, with 16 bases in between. The CDR3 runs 17 residues. The germline V gene encodes CDR1 MGHRA and CDR2 YSYEKL.

This clonotype was detected only a few times. This rearrangement joins TRBV20-1 to TRBJ1-6, with 9 bases aligning to TRBD1. Germline CDR1 is DFQATT and CDR2 is SNEGSKA (reference sequence). The V gene end was trimmed by 4 bases and the J gene end by 7 bases; junction bases not matched to a gene: 8. The CDR3 loop spans 15 amino acids. CDR3 nucleotides: TGCAGTGCTACAACACAGGGGGCTGGGAATTCACCCCTCCACTTT. This codes for CSATTQGAGNSPLHF.

The CDR3 DNA follows: TGTGCCAGCAGCTTAGAAGCCTTCACAGATACGCAGTATTTT. It yields the protein CASSLEAFTDTQYF. The chain links TRBV7-2 to TRBJ2-3, with D unresolved. Germline assignment: CDR1 SGHTA and CDR2 FQGNSA. Trimming stripped 1 base from V and 2 bases from J, with 7 bases between. The CDR3 has 14 amino acids.

The chain uses TRBV4-2 and TRBJ1-4; D might be TRBD1 (6 bases). The CDR3 covers 14 residues. CDR1 LGHNA and CDR2 YNFKEQ come from the germline V gene. Deletions cut 4 bases from V and 8 bases from J, with 14 bases between. The CDR3 spells CASSPTGWGEKLFF. The DNA for the CDR3 is TGTGCCAGCAGCCCGACAGGCTGGGGAGAAAAACTGTTTTTT.

The J gene is TRBJ1-2, the V gene TRBV5-1; no clear D gene. Germline CDR1 reads SGHRS; CDR2 reads YFSETQ. The CDR3 length is 14 residues. Deletions cut 0 bases from V and 4 bases from J, with 10 bases between. The CDR3 DNA is TGCGCCAGCAGCTTGGAGGGTCAGGCCTATGGCTACACCTTC. Residues: CASSLEGQAYGYTF.

The DNA for the CDR3 is TGCAGTGCTAGGCGCGCAACTAATGAAAAACTGTTTTTT. Its protein is CSARRATNEKLFF. The J gene is TRBJ1-4, the V gene TRBV20-1; no clear D. The germline V gene has CDR1 DFQATT and CDR2 SNEGSKA (reference sequence). This CDR3 contains 13 residues. Trimming left V 3 bases short and J 0 bases short, with 5 bases between.

V usage is TRBV2 and J usage is TRBJ1-1, with 7 bases aligning to TRBD1. Trimming at V came to 10 bases and at J to 4 bases, leaving 9 bases not matched to a gene. The germline V gene has CDR1 SNHLY and CDR2 FYNNEI. The CDR3 sequence is 13 residues long. In nucleotides, the CDR3 is TGTGCCACAGGGGACAGTCTACCCACTGAAGCTTTCTTT. This gives the protein CATGDSLPTEAFF.

The chain is built from TRBV20-1 and TRBJ1-5; D unresolved. Trimming stripped 6 bases from V and 9 bases from J, with 18 bases between. CDR1 is DFQATT, CDR2 SNEGSKA, per germline (reference sequence). This CDR3 comprises 13 residues. The CDR3 sequence is CSADVVRGGPQHF. CDR3 bases: TGCAGTGCGGATGTAGTCCGTGGCGGGCCCCAGCATTTT.

The chain carries TRBV7-9 and TRBJ1-3; the D gene is possibly TRBD1 (6 bases). V lost 4 bases to trimming and J lost 4 bases, with 14 bases between them. The germline V gene has CDR1 SEHNR and CDR2 FQNEAQ (reference sequence). The CDR3 sequence is 15 residues long. The CDR3 DNA follows: TGTGCCAGCAGCTATACACAGGGTCCCGGAAACACCATATATTTT. Protein product: CASSYTQGPGNTIYF. Variable domain in full (rest from reference TRBV7-9 and TRBJ1-3): DTGVSQNPRHKITKRGQNVTFRCDPISEHNRLYWYRQTLGQGPEFLTYFQNEAQLEKSRLLSDRFSAERPKGSFSTLEIQRTEQGDSAMYLCASSYTQGPGNTIYFGEGSWLTVV.

The V gene is TRBV4-2, the J gene TRBJ1-1, with D tentatively TRBD1 (5 bases). Trimming removed 4 bases from V and 1 base from J, with 13 bases in between. The germline gives CDR1 LGHNA, CDR2 YNFKEQ. The CDR3 totals 15 residues. The CDR3 nucleotides read TGTGCCAGCAGCCTGTCGACGGGGACGAACACTGAAGCTTTCTTT. Protein product: CASSLSTGTNTEAFF.

This sequence joins TRBV6-1 and TRBJ1-1; D unresolved. CDR3 length: 12 amino acids. V lost 5 bases and J lost 1, with 5 bases in between. Germline CDR1 MNHNS, CDR2 SASEGT. This CDR3 reads CASSHRNTEAFF. The CDR3 DNA reads TGTGCCAGCAGTCACAGGAACACTGAAGCTTTCTTT.

This clonotype was observed a few times. The genes are TRBV7-3 and TRBJ2-5; D is unclear. The length of the CDR3 is 13 residues. Germline V gene data show CDR1 as SGHTA and CDR2 as FQGTGA. Trimming removed 1 base at V and 4 bases at J, with 7 bases between. CDR3 sequence reads: CASSLSQRETQYF. For the CDR3, the DNA is TGTGCCAGCAGCTTAAGCCAAAGAGAGACCCAGTACTTC. Variable domain in full (rest from reference TRBV7-3 and TRBJ2-5): GAGVSQTPSNKVTEKGKYVELRCDPISGHTALYWYRQSLGQGPEFLIYFQGTGAADDSGLPNDRFFAVRPEGSVSTLKIQRTERGDSAVYLCASSLSQRETQYFGPGTRLLVL.